This TCR beta chain stems from a study of blood T cells in healthy people across ages. About the study: Researchers report that template switching captured about one barcoded beta molecule per two T cells.

Regarding the study as a whole: The study found more naive CD4+ cells and higher diversity in long-lived than aged donors. Diversity was estimated from one million T cells, and these estimates were considered underestimates.

Every sample yielded at least 6 million isolated PBMCs. Germline assignment: CDR1 SGHTA and CDR2 FQGNSA. This CDR3 has 12 amino acids. Trimming took off 5 bases at V and 3 bases at J, with 7 bases between the two ends. The second PCR ran about 6 to 12 cycles with a sample-barcoded 5' primer and J-beta primers. TCRdb analysed the 5' RACE reads with MiXCR anew, one entry per CDR3 protein. The sample has 1.8 million or so distinct CDR3 sequences, 30% to 40% seen once. Points on this clonotype: The target antigen is unknown.

Sample: blood. The rearrangement joins TRBV7-2 to TRBJ1-1; D is unclear. The receptor's source is a human donor in good health. CDR3 sequence reads: CASSGSYTEAFF. CDR3 nucleotides: TGTGCCAGCAGCGGGAGTTACACTGAAGCTTTCTTT.